This T cell receptor (beta chain) was retrieved from a study of monozygotic twins with inflammatory bowel disease. Donors gave about 2.3 ml of blood apiece. TCRdb re-called the 5' RACE reads and gives one entry per CDR3 protein, without DNA. The sample is made up of some 160,000 distinct CDR3 sequences, and the top ten hold less than 7.5% of it. General study findings and limits: For IBD patients, clonotypes shared with others were fewer than for healthy twins, especially with disease activity.

Per germline, CDR1 MDHEN and CDR2 SYDVKM. CDR3 length: 15 amino acids. With respect to this clonotype: The antigen is not known.

The sample was blood. This sequence was found in a human donor with ulcerative colitis or Crohn's disease, or a healthy co-twin of an affected twin (not recorded which). This sequence joins TRBV28 and TRBJ2-7; the D gene TCRdb calls, TRBD2, cannot be checked with no DNA. The CDR3 loop reads CVSSLGATSSYEQYF.